This record covers a single T cell receptor (beta chain). The data were obtained in a study of cytomegalovirus exposure and HLA in healthy donors. This CDR3 contains 15 residues. In germline, CDR1 is LNHDA, CDR2 SQIVND (reference sequence). Germline trimming cut 6 bases from V and 5 bases from J; bases unmatched to any gene: 11. Vbeta (60) and Jbeta (13) primers were used in the PCR. The method was immunoSEQ multiplex PCR; TCRdb's version includes in-frame clones alone and lacks a portion of them. The table has about 190,000 clones, approximately 81% seen once; the top ten hold around 0.27%. This clonotype was sampled from a boy between 10 and 17 years old in good health and CMV-seronegative. The chain recombines TRBV19 with TRBJ1-1, with 8 bases that match TRBD1. Material for sequencing was PBMCs. The CDR3 DNA sequence: TGTGCCAGTAGGGAAACCAGGGGGCTTAAGACTGAAGCTTTCTTT. Translation: CASRETRGLKTEAFF.